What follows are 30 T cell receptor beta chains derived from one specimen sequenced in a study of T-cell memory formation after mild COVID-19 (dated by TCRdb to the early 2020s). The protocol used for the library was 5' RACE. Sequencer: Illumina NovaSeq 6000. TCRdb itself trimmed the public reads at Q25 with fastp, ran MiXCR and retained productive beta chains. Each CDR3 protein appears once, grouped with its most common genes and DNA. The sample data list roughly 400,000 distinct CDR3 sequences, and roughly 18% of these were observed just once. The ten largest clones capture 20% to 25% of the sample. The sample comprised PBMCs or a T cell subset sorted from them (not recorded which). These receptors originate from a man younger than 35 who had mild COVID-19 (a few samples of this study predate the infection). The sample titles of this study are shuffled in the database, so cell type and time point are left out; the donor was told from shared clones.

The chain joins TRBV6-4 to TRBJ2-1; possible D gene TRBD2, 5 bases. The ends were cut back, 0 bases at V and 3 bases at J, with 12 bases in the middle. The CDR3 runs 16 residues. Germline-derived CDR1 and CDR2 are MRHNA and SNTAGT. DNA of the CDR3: TGTGCCAGCAGTGACTCCGGGGTGCGGAGCTACAATGAGCAGTTCTTC. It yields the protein CASSDSGVRSYNEQFF.

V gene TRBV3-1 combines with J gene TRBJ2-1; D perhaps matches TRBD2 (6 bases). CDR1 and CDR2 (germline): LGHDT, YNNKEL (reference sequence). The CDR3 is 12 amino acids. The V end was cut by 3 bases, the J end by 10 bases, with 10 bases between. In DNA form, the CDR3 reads TGTGCCAGCAGCCATTGGGGGAGGGAGCAGTTCTTC. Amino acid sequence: CASSHWGREQFF.

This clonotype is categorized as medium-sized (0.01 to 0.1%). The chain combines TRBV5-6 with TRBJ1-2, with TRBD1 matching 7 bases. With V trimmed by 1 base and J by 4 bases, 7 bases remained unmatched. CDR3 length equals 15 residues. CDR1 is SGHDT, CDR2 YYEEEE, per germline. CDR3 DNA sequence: TGTGCCAGCAGCTTGCCGGGACAGTTAACCTATGGCTACACCTTC. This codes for CASSLPGQLTYGYTF.

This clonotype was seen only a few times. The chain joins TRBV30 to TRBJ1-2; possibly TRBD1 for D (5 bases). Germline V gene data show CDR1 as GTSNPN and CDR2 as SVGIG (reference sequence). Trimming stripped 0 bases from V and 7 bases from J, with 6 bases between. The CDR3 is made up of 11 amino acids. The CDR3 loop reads CAWSVGGGYTF. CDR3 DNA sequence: TGTGCCTGGAGTGTGGGGGGTGGCTACACCTTC.

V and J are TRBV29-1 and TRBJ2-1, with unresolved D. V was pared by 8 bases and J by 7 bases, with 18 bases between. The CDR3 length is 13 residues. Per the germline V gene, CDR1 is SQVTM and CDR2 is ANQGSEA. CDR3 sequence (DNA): TGCAGCTTTTTCGATCTCTTATGGAATGAGCAGTTCTTC. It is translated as CSFFDLLWNEQFF.

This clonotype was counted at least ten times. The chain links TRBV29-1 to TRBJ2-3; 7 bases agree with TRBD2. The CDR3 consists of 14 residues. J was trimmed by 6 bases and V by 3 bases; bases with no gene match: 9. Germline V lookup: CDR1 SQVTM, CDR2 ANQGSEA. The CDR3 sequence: CSVDIGGLTDTQYF. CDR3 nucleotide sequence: TGCAGCGTTGATATCGGGGGGTTAACGGATACGCAGTATTTT.

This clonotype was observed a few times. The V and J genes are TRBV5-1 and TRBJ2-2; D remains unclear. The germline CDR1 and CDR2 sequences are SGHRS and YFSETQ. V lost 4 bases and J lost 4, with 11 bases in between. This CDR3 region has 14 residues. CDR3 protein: CASSHQWSTGELFF. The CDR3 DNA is TGCGCCAGCAGCCACCAGTGGAGCACCGGGGAGCTGTTTTTT.

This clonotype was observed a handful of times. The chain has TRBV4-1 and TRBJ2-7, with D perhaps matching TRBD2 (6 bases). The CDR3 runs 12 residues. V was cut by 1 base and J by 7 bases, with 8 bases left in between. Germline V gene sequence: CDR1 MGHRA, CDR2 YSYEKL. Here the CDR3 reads CASSQGGVEQYF. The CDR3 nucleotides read TGCGCCAGCAGCCAAGGGGGGGTTGAGCAGTACTTC.

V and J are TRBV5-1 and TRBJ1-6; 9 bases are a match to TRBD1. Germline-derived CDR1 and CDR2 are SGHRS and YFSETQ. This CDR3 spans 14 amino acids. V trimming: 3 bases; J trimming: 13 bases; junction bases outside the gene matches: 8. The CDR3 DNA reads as TGCGCCAGCAGCTCCGGACAGGGGCTGGGGCCCCTCCACTTT. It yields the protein CASSSGQGLGPLHF.

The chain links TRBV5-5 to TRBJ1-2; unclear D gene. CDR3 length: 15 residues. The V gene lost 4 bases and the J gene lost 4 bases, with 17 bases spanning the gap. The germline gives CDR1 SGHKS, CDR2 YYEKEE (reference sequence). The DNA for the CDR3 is TGTGCCAGCAGCCTGATTAGTGATTGGAGCTATGGCTACACCTTC. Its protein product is CASSLISDWSYGYTF. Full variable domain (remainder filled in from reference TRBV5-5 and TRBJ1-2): DAGVTQSPTHLIKTRGQQVTLRCSPISGHKSVSWYQQVLGQGPQFIFQYYEKEERGRGNFPDRFSARQFPNYSSELNVNALLLGDSALYLCASSLISDWSYGYTFGSGTRLTVV.

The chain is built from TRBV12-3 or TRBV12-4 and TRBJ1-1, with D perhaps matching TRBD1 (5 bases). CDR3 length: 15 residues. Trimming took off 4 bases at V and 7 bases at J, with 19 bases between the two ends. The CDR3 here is CASSSRRGDLGEAFF. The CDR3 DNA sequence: TGTGCCAGCAGTTCGCGGAGGGGAGATTTGGGTGAAGCTTTCTTT.

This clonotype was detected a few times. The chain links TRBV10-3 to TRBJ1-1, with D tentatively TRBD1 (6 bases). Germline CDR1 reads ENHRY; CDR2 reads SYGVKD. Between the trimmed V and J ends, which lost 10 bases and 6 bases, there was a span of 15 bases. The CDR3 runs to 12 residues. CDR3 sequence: CATSQQGPEAFF. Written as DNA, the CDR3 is TGTGCCACCTCCCAACAGGGACCTGAAGCTTTCTTT.

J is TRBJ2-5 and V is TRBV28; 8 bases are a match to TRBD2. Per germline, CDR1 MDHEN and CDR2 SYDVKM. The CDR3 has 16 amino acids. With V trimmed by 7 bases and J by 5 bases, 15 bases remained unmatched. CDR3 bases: TGTGCCAGCACCCCGGGGGGGGCCAGAGGGGATGAGACCCAGTACTTC. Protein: CASTPGGARGDETQYF.

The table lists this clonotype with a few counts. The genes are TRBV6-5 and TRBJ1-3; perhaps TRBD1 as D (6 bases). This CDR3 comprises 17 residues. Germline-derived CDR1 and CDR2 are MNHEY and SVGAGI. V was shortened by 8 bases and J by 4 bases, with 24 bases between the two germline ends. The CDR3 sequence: CASHLGAGTLAGNTIYF. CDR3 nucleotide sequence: TGTGCCAGCCATCTTGGGGCAGGGACACTTGCAGGAAACACCATATATTTT.

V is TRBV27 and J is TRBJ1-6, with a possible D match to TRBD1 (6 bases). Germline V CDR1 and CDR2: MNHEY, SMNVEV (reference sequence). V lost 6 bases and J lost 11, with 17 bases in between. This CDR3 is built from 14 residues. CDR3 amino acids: CASRSGPGGAPLHF. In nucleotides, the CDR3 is TGTGCCAGCAGGTCGGGACCTGGGGGCGCACCCCTCCACTTT.

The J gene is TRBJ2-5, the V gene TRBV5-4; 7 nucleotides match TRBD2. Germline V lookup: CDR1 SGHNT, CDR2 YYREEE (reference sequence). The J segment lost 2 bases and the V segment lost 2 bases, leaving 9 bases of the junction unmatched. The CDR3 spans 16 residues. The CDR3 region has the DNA TGTGCCAGCAGCTTACCCGGGACTACTTCTCAAGAGACCCAGTACTTC. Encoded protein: CASSLPGTTSQETQYF.

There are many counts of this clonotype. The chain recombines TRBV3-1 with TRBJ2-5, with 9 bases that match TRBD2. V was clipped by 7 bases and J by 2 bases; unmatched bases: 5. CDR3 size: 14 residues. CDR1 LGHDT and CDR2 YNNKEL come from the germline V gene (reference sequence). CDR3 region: CASIKAGGQETQYF. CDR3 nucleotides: TGTGCCAGCATAAAGGCGGGGGGGCAAGAGACCCAGTACTTC.

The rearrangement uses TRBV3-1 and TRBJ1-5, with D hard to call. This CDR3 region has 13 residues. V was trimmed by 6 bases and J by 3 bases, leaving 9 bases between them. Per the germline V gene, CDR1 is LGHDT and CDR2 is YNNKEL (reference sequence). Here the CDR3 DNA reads TGTGCCAGCAGTTACAGTACCAATCAGCCCCAGCATTTT. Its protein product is CASSYSTNQPQHF.

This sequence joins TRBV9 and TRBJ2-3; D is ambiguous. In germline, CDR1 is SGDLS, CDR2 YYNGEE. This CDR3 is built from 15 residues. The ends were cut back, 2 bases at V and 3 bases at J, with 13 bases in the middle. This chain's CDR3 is CASSVLGSITDTQYF. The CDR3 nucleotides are TGTGCCAGCAGCGTTCTGGGCAGTATTACAGATACGCAGTATTTT. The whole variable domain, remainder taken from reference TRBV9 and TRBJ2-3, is DSGVTQTPKHLITATGQRVTLRCSPRSGDLSVYWYQQSLDQGLQFLIQYYNGEERAKGNILERFSAQQFPDLHSELNLSSLELGDSALYFCASSVLGSITDTQYFGPGTRLTVL.

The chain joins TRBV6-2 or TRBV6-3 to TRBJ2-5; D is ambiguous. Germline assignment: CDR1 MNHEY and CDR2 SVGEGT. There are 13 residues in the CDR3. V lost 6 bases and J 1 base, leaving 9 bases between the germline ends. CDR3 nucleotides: TGTGCCAGCAGAAGGGATACCCAAGAGACCCAGTACTTC. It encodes CASRRDTQETQYF.

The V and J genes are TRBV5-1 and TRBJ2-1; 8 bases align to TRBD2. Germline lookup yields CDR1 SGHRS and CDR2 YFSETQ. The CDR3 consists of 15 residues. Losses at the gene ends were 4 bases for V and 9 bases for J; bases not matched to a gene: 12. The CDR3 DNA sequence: TGCGCCAGCAGCGCTACGTCTAGCGGGCTGGGTGAGCAGTTCTTC. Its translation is CASSATSSGLGEQFF.

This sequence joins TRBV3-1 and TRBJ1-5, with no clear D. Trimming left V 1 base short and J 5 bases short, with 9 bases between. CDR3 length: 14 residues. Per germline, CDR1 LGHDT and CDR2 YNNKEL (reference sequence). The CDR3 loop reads CASSQGSDDQPQHF. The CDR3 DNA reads TGTGCCAGCAGCCAAGGAAGCGACGATCAGCCCCAGCATTTT.

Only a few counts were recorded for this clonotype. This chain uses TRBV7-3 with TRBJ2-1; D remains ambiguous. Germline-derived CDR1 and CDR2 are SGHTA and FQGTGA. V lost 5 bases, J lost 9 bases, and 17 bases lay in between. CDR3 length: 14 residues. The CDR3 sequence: CASSSTGPKGEQFF. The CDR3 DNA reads TGTGCCAGCAGCAGTACCGGGCCGAAGGGTGAGCAGTTCTTC.

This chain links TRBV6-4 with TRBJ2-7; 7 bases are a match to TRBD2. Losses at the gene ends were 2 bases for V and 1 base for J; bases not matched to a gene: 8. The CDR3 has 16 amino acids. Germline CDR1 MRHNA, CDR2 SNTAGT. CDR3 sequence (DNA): TGTGCCAGCAGTGACATGGCGGGGGACGGATCCTACGAGCAGTACGTC. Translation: CASSDMAGDGSYEQYV.

CDR3 amino acids: CASSPFWDTQYF. The CDR3 nucleotides are TGTGCCAGCAGCCCGTTTTGGGATACGCAGTATTTT. This rearrangement joins TRBV7-2 to TRBJ2-3; D ambiguous. The CDR3 consists of 12 residues. CDR1 SGHTA and CDR2 FQGNSA come from the germline V gene. V dropped 5 bases and J dropped 6 bases, with 9 bases sitting between them. Variable domain in full (rest from reference TRBV7-2 and TRBJ2-3): GAGVSQSPSNKVTEKGKDVELRCDPISGHTALYWYRQSLGQGLEFLIYFQGNSAPDKSGLPSDRFSAERTGGSVSTLTIQRTQQEDSAVYLCASSPFWDTQYFGPGTRLTVL.

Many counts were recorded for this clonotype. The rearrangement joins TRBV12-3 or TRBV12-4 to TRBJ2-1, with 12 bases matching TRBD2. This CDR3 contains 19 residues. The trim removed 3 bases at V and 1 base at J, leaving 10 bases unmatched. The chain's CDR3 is CASSFASGGVYYSYNEQFF. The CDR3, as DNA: TGTGCCAGCAGTTTCGCTAGCGGGGGGGTATATTATTCCTACAATGAGCAGTTCTTC.

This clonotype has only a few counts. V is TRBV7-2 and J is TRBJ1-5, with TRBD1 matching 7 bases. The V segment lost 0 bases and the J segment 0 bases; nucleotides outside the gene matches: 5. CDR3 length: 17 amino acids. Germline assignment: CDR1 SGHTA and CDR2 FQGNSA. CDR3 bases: TGTGCCAGCAGCTTAGCTTCAGGGACAGCTAGCAATCAGCCCCAGCATTTT. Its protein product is CASSLASGTASNQPQHF.

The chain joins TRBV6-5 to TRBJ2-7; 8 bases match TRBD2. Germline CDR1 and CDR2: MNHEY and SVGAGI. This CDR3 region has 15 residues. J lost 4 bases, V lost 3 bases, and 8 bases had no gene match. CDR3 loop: CASSYSGTRKYEQYF. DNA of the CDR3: TGTGCCAGCAGTTATTCCGGGACTAGAAAGTACGAGCAGTACTTC.

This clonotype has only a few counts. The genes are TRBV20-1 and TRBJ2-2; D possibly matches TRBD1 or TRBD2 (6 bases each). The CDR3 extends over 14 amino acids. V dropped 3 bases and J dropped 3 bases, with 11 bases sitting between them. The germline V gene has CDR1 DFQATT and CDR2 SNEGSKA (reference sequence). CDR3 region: CSARGRGDTGELFF. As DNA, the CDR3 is TGCAGTGCTAGGGGTAGGGGGGACACCGGGGAGCTGTTTTTT.

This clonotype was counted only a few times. The CDR3 sequence: CASSQVLQRTEAFF. The CDR3 nucleotides read TGCGCCAGCAGCCAAGTTCTTCAGAGGACTGAAGCTTTCTTT. The genes are TRBV4-1 and TRBJ1-1, with D unclear. The CDR3 runs 14 residues. In germline, CDR1 is MGHRA, CDR2 YSYEKL. Trimming removed 1 base from V and 5 bases from J, with 11 bases in between.